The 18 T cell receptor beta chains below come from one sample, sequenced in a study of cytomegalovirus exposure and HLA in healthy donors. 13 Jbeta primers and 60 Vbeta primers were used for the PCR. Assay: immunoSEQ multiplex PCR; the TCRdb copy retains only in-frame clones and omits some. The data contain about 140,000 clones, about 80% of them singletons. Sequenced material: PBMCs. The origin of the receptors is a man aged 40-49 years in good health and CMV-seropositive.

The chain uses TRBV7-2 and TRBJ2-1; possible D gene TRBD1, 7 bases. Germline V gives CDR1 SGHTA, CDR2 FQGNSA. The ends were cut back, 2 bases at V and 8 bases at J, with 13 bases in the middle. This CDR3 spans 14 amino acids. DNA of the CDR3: TGTGCCAGCAGCTTAAGGCAGGGGGGCGATGAGCAGTTCTTC. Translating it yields CASSLRQGGDEQFF.

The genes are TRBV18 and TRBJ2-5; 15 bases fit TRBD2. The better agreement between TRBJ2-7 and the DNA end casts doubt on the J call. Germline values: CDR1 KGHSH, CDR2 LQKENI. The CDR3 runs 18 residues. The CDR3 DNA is TGTGCCAGCTCAAAGGGACTAGCGGGGGGCCTTAGCTCCTACGAGCAGTACTTC. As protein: CASSKGLAGGLSSYEQYF.

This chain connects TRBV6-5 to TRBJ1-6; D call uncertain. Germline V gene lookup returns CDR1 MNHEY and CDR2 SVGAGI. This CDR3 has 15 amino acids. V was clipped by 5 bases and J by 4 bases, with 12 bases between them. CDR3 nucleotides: TGTGCCAGCAGTGCCCCGGGGTTGTATAATTCACCCCTCCACTTT. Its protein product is CASSAPGLYNSPLHF.

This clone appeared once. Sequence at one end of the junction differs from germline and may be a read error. The CDR3 nucleotides are TGTGCCAGCAGTTTGGGGGGGGTCGAAAAACTGTTTTTT. It translates to CASSLGGVEKLFF. The J gene is TRBJ1-4, the V gene TRBV5-6; D may be TRBD1 (5 bases). The germline V gene has CDR1 SGHDT and CDR2 YYEEEE. This CDR3 has 13 amino acids.

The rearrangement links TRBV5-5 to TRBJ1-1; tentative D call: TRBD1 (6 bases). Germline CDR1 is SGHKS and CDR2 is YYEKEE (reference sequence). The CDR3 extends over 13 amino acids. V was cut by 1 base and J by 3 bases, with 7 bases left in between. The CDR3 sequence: CASSLQGHTEAFF. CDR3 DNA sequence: TGTGCCAGCAGCTTGCAGGGGCACACTGAAGCTTTCTTT.

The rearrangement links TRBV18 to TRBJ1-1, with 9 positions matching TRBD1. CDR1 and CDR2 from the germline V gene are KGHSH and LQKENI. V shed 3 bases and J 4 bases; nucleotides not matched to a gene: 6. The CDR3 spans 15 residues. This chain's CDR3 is CASSPAGTGITEAFF. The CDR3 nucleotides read TGTGCCAGCTCACCGGCCGGGACAGGGATCACTGAAGCTTTCTTT.

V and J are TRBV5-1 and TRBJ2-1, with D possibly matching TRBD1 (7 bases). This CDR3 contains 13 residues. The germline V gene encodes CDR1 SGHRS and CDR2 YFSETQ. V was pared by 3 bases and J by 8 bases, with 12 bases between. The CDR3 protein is CASSWAGGHEQFF. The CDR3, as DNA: TGCGCCAGCAGCTGGGCAGGGGGGCATGAGCAGTTCTTC.

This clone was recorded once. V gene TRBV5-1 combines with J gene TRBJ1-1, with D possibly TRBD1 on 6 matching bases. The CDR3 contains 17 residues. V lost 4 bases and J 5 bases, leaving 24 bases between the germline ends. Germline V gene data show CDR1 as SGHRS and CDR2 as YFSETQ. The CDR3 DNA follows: TGCGCCAGCAGCCCGACCGTCTGGGGTAAAGGGGGAACTGAAGCTTTCTTT. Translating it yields CASSPTVWGKGGTEAFF.

The CDR3 sequence is CASSLSTSGAAGEQFF. CDR3 DNA sequence: TGTGCCAGCTCACTATCGACTAGCGGGGCGGCAGGGGAGCAGTTCTTC. This sequence joins TRBV18 and TRBJ2-1, with TRBD2 identical over 11 bases. J gave up 10 bases and V 4 bases, and 12 bases lay outside the gene matches. There are 16 residues in the CDR3. Germline CDR1 KGHSH, CDR2 LQKENI.

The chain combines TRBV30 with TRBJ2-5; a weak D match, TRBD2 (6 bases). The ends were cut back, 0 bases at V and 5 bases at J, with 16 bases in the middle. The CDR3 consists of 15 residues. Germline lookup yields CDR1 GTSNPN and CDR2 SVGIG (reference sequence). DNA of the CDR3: TGTGCCTGGAGTGTCGGAGGGAGCGGGTGGGAGACCCAGTACTTC. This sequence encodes CAWSVGGSGWETQYF.

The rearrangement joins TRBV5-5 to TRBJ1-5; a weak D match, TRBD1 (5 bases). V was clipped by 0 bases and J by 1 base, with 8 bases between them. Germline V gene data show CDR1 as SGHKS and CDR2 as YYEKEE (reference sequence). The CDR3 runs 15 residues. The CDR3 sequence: CASSLGRTSNQPQHF. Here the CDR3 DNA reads TGTGCCAGCAGCTTGGGGCGGACAAGCAATCAGCCCCAGCATTTT.

CDR3 protein: CASSTIQGVNQPQHF. The CDR3 bases are TGTGCCAGTAGTACCATACAGGGGGTCAATCAGCCCCAGCATTTT. The genes are TRBV19 and TRBJ1-5; the match to TRBD1 covers 8 bases. The trim removed 4 bases at V and 3 bases at J, leaving 5 bases unmatched. The CDR3 contains 15 residues. Germline CDR1 reads LNHDA; CDR2 reads SQIVND (reference sequence). Complete variable domain (other parts from reference TRBV19 and TRBJ1-5): DGGITQSPKYLFRKEGQNVTLSCEQNLNHDAMYWYRQDPGQGLRLIYYSQIVNDFQKGDIAEGYSVSREKKESFPLTVTSAQKNPTAFYLCASSTIQGVNQPQHFGDGTRLSIL.

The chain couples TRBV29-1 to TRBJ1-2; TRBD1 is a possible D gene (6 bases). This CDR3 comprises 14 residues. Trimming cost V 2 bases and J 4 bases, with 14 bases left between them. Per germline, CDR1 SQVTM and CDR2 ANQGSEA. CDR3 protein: CSVEHRAMGYGYTF. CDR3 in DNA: TGCAGCGTTGAACACAGGGCGATGGGCTATGGCTACACCTTC.

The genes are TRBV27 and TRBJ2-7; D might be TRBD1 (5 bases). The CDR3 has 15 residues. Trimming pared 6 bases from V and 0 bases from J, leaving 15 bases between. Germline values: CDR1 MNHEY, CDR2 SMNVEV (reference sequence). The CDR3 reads CASSLDTTSSYEQYF. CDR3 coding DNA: TGTGCCAGCAGCTTGGACACCACGAGCTCCTACGAGCAGTACTTC.

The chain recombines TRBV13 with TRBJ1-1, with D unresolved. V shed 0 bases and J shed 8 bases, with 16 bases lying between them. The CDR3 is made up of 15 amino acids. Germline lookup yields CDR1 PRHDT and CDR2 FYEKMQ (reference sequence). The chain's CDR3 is CASSLGLAPTVEAFF. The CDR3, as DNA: TGTGCCAGCAGCTTAGGCCTCGCGCCTACGGTCGAAGCTTTCTTT.

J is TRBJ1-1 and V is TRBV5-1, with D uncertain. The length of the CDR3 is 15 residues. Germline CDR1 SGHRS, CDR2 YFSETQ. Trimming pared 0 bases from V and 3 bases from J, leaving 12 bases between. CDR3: CASSLGEGWDTEAFF. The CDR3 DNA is TGCGCCAGCAGCTTGGGGGAGGGATGGGACACTGAAGCTTTCTTT.

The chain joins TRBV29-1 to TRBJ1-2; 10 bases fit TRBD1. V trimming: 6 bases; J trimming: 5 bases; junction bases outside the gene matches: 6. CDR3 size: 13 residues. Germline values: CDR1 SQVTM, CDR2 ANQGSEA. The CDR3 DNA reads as TGCAGCGTGGGACAGGGGCAGGGGTATGGCTACACCTTC. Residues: CSVGQGQGYGYTF.

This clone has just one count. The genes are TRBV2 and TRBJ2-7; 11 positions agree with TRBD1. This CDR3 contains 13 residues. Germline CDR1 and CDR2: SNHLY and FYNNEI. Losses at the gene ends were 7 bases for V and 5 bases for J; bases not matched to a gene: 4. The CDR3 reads CASNMGQGDEQYF. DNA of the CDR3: TGTGCCAGCAACATGGGACAGGGGGACGAGCAGTACTTC.